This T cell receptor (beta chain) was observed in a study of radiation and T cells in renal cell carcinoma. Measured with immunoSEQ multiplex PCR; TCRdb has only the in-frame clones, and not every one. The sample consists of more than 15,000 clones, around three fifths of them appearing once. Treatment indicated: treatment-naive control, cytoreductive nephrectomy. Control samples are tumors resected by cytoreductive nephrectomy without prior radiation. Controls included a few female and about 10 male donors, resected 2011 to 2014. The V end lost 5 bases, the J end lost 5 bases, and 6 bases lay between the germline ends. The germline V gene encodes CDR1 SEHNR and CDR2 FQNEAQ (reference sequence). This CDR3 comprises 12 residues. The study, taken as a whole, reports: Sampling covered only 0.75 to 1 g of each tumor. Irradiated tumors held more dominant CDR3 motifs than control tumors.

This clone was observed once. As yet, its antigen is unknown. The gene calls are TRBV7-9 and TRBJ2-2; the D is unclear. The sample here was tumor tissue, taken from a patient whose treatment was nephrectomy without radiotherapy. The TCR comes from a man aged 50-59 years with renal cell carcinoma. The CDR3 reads CASSRRTGELFF. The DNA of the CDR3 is TGTGCCAGCAGCCGGAGAACCGGGGAGCTGTTTTTT.